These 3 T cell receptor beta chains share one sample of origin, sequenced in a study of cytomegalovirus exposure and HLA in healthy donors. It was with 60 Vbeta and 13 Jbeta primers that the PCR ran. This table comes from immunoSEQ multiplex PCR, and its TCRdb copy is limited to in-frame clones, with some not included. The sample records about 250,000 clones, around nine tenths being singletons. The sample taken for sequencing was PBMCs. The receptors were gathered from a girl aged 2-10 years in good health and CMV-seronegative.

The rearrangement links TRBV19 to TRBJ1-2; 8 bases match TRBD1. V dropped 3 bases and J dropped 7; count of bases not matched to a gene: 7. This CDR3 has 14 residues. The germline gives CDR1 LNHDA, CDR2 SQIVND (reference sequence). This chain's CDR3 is CASSIRDRTPGYTF. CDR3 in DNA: TGTGCCAGTAGTATCCGGGACAGGACCCCTGGCTACACCTTC.

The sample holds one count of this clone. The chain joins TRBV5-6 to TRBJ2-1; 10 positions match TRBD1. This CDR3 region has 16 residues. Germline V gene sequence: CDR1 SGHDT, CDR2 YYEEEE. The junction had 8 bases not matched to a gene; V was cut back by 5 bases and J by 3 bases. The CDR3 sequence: CASSFPGQGVYNEQFF. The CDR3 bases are TGTGCCAGCAGTTTTCCCGGACAGGGGGTCTACAATGAGCAGTTCTTC.

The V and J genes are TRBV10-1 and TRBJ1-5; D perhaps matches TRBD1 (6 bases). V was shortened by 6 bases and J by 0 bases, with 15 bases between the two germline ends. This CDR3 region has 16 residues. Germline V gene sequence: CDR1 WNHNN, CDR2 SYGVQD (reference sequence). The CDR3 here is CASRIPTGYSNQPQHF. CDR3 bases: TGCGCCAGCAGGATCCCGACAGGATATAGCAATCAGCCCCAGCATTTT.